The 27 T cell receptor beta chains presented below share a single source sample, sequenced in a study of PD-1 blockade in mismatch repair-deficient tumors. Method: immunoSEQ multiplex PCR; TCRdb's copy keeps in-frame clones and lacks some. The top ten hold about an eighth of the sample, which has roughly 120,000 clones, about nine tenths seen once. The source was peripheral blood, collected approximately 72 weeks after starting pembrolizumab. These receptors originate from an adult with mismatch repair-deficient cancer.

A few counts support this clone. For the CDR3, the DNA is TGTGCCAGCAGTGCCCGGGACAGGCGCCAGTACGAGCAGTACTTC. Protein product: CASSARDRRQYEQYF. The rearrangement uses TRBV27 and TRBJ2-7; 8 bases fit TRBD1. This CDR3 has 15 amino acids. The germline V gene has CDR1 MNHEY and CDR2 SMNVEV (reference sequence). Losses at the gene ends were 5 bases for V and 4 bases for J; bases not matched to a gene: 10.

This clone appeared a few times. This chain links TRBV29-1 with TRBJ2-7, with 11 nucleotides matching TRBD1. Germline values: CDR1 SQVTM, CDR2 ANQGSEA. CDR3 size: 14 residues. J lost 3 bases, V lost 4 bases, and 5 bases had no gene match. This CDR3 reads CSVVEGTGGYEQYF. The CDR3 DNA sequence: TGCAGCGTTGTTGAGGGGACAGGGGGCTACGAGCAGTACTTC.

This clone was recorded only once. The genes are TRBV7-9 and TRBJ2-3; TRBD2 aligns across 10 bases. Germline trimming cut 5 bases from V and 4 bases from J; bases unmatched to any gene: 3. CDR3 length equals 14 residues. The germline V gene encodes CDR1 SEHNR and CDR2 FQNEAQ (reference sequence). The CDR3 loop reads CASSLSGRADTQYF. CDR3 nucleotides: TGTGCCAGCAGCCTAAGCGGGAGGGCAGATACGCAGTATTTT.

This clone showed up just once. CDR3 amino acids: CASSYGGPDRKSQETQYF. CDR3 DNA: TGTGCCAGCAGTTACGGGGGGCCGGACAGGAAATCCCAAGAGACCCAGTACTTC. The gene calls are TRBV27 and TRBJ2-5; D may correspond to TRBD1 or TRBD2 (7 bases each). The CDR3 has 18 residues. Germline V gene lookup returns CDR1 MNHEY and CDR2 SMNVEV (reference sequence). Trimming took 4 bases from V and 1 from J, leaving 22 bases between them.

The chain uses TRBV11-2 and TRBJ2-7; 12 bases line up with TRBD2. With V trimmed by 5 bases and J by 3 bases, 8 bases remained unmatched. The CDR3 has 16 amino acids. The germline V gene encodes CDR1 SGHAT and CDR2 FQNNGV. This chain's CDR3 is CASSALAGGPGYEQYF. The CDR3 region has the DNA TGTGCCAGCAGCGCGCTAGCGGGAGGGCCGGGCTACGAGCAGTACTTC.

The chain employs TRBV7-9 and TRBJ2-2; no clear D gene. Trimming removed 4 bases at V and 2 bases at J, with 5 bases between. The V gene's germline CDR1 is SEHNR and CDR2 FQNEAQ (reference sequence). This CDR3 has 13 amino acids. The CDR3 loop reads CASSSPNTGELFF. DNA for the CDR3: TGTGCCAGCAGCTCTCCTAACACCGGGGAGCTGTTTTTT.

The rearrangement joins TRBV7-6 to TRBJ2-2; D unresolved. The germline CDR1 and CDR2 sequences are SGHVS and FNYEAQ. Deletions cut 1 base from V and 0 bases from J, with 3 bases between. This CDR3 has 14 residues. CDR3: CASSLVANTGELFF. For the CDR3, the DNA is TGTGCCAGCAGCTTAGTGGCGAACACCGGGGAGCTGTTTTTT.

V gene TRBV27 combines with J gene TRBJ2-1; the match to TRBD2 covers 13 bases. Germline V CDR1 and CDR2: MNHEY, SMNVEV (reference sequence). V gave up 3 bases and J gave up 6 bases; unmatched junction bases: 8. The CDR3 runs to 17 residues. This CDR3 is CASSFKGGLAGINEQFF. CDR3 DNA sequence: TGTGCCAGCAGTTTTAAGGGGGGACTAGCGGGGATCAATGAGCAGTTCTTC.

The J gene is TRBJ2-1, the V gene TRBV7-2, with 8 bases matching TRBD1. CDR1 and CDR2 (germline): SGHTA, FQGNSA. The trim removed 5 bases at V and 3 bases at J, leaving 9 bases unmatched. The CDR3 consists of 16 residues. CDR3 bases: TGTGCCAGCAGCCCAGGCTCAGGGGGCTACTACAATGAGCAGTTCTTC. It codes for CASSPGSGGYYNEQFF.

This chain uses TRBV4-3 with TRBJ2-7; weak D call: TRBD1 (6 bases). The V gene lost 0 bases and the J gene lost 0 bases, with 18 bases spanning the gap. CDR1 and CDR2 (germline): LGHNA, YSLEER. The CDR3 runs 18 residues. CDR3 sequence reads: CASSQEIAGTPGSYEQYF. Here the CDR3 DNA reads TGCGCCAGCAGCCAAGAAATTGCAGGGACACCCGGCTCCTACGAGCAGTACTTC.

The rearrangement links TRBV7-9 to TRBJ2-1; 9 nucleotides align to TRBD1. Germline CDR1 and CDR2: SEHNR and FQNEAQ (reference sequence). The V and J ends lost 2 bases and 9 bases, in that order; junction bases with no gene match: 8. This CDR3 region has 15 residues. CDR3 in amino acids: CASSLSTGGMGEQFF. DNA for the CDR3: TGTGCCAGCAGCTTATCTACAGGGGGCATGGGTGAGCAGTTCTTC.

The chain joins TRBV4-1 to TRBJ2-1, with TRBD2 matching over 11 bases. The junction had 9 bases not matched to a gene; V was cut back by 0 bases and J by 5 bases. CDR3 length equals 18 residues. Germline loops: CDR1 MGHRA, CDR2 YSYEKL. The CDR3 coding sequence is TGCGCCAGCAGCCAAGAGGGCCCCGGGACTAGCGGACACAATGAGCAGTTCTTC. This sequence encodes CASSQEGPGTSGHNEQFF.

The CDR3 here is CASSQTGGTPQHF. The DNA of the CDR3 is TGTGCCAGCAGCCAGACAGGGGGCACGCCCCAGCATTTT. The chain has TRBV7-2 and TRBJ1-5; 10 bases fit TRBD1. V dropped 5 bases and J dropped 9; count of bases not matched to a gene: 4. There are 13 residues in the CDR3. Germline CDR1 SGHTA, CDR2 FQGNSA.

V is TRBV6-5 and J is TRBJ2-2; tentatively, D is TRBD1 (6 bases). Germline lookup yields CDR1 MNHEY and CDR2 SVGAGI. The length of the CDR3 is 15 residues. V shed 4 bases and J shed 4 bases, with 13 bases lying between them. CDR3 loop: CASSWSGAGTGELFF. CDR3 in DNA: TGTGCCAGCAGTTGGTCAGGGGCGGGCACCGGGGAGCTGTTTTTT.

The J gene is TRBJ2-1, the V gene TRBV6-6, with TRBD1 as a possible D gene (6 bases). V was pared by 6 bases and J by 4 bases, with 10 bases between. The CDR3 runs 13 residues. Germline V gene sequence: CDR1 MNHNY, CDR2 SVGAGI (reference sequence). The CDR3 here is CASREDSYNEQFF. CDR3 in DNA: TGTGCCAGCAGGGAGGACAGTTACAATGAGCAGTTCTTC.

V usage is TRBV20-1 and J usage is TRBJ2-1; D gene unclear. Germline loops: CDR1 DFQATT, CDR2 SNEGSKA (reference sequence). Trimming removed 0 bases at V and 9 bases at J, with 6 bases between. This CDR3 spans 11 amino acids. The CDR3 sequence is CSARDRSEQFF. The CDR3 coding sequence is TGCAGTGCTAGAGATAGGAGTGAGCAGTTCTTC.

The gene calls are TRBV6-5 and TRBJ2-7; D call uncertain. Trimming took 6 bases from V and 3 from J, leaving 18 bases between them. This CDR3 region has 15 residues. Germline V lookup: CDR1 MNHEY, CDR2 SVGAGI. The CDR3 nucleotides read TGTGCCAGCAGGACCCCGGGTCGGAGATACTACGAGCAGTACTTC. This sequence encodes CASRTPGRRYYEQYF.

The rearrangement joins TRBV19 to TRBJ1-5; D is unresolved. Germline assignment: CDR1 LNHDA and CDR2 SQIVND (reference sequence). The CDR3 is made up of 15 amino acids. V was clipped by 3 bases and J by 2 bases, with 11 bases between them. DNA for the CDR3: TGTGCCAGTAGTATGGATCCGAGTGGCAATCAGCCCCAGCATTTT. Translated, it gives CASSMDPSGNQPQHF.

The chain employs TRBV19 and TRBJ2-7; no reliable D call. The germline V gene has CDR1 LNHDA and CDR2 SQIVND (reference sequence). Trimming cost V 5 bases and J 0 bases, with 11 bases left between them. This CDR3 is built from 14 residues. Here the CDR3 reads CASSLGYNSYEQYF. CDR3 in DNA: TGTGCCAGTAGTCTGGGCTACAACTCCTACGAGCAGTACTTC.

This clone was seen a few times. The chain joins TRBV14 to TRBJ2-2, with D uncertain. Per the germline V gene, CDR1 is SGHDN and CDR2 is FVKESK. The CDR3 is 15 amino acids. V lost 2 bases, J lost 2 bases, and 9 bases lay in between. The CDR3 sequence: CASSQFWENTGELFF. The CDR3 DNA reads as TGTGCCAGCAGCCAATTTTGGGAAAACACCGGGGAGCTGTTTTTT.

J is TRBJ2-5 and V is TRBV11-1, with TRBD1 matching over 8 bases. In germline, CDR1 is SGHAT, CDR2 FQDESV (reference sequence). Trimming cost V 5 bases and J 5 bases; bases outside gene matches: 10. This CDR3 spans 15 amino acids. Here the CDR3 reads CASSPGQASKETQYF. In DNA form, the CDR3 reads TGTGCCAGCAGCCCGGGACAGGCGAGCAAGGAGACCCAGTACTTC.

This sequence joins TRBV1 and TRBJ2-1. TRBV1 is assigned pseudogene status. The CDR3 runs 13 residues. The CDR3 coding sequence is TGCACCAGCAGCCAAGTCGCTGACAATGAGCAGTTCTTC. Its translation is CTSSQVADNEQFF.

The chain recombines TRBV4-2 with TRBJ1-2; D gene unclear. The germline V and J ends were trimmed by 3 bases and 4 bases, with 9 bases remaining between them. Germline V gene sequence: CDR1 LGHNA, CDR2 YNFKEQ. The CDR3 sequence is 13 residues long. The CDR3 region is CASSQDGRYGYTF. CDR3 in DNA: TGTGCCAGCAGCCAGGACGGGCGCTATGGCTACACCTTC.

The J gene is TRBJ1-4, the V gene TRBV6-5; D unresolved. This CDR3 has 14 amino acids. The germline CDR1 and CDR2 sequences are MNHEY and SVGAGI. Trimming left V 4 bases short and J 3 bases short, with 9 bases between. As DNA, the CDR3 is TGTGCCAGCAGTTGGGCAGGTTCTAATGAAAAACTGTTTTTT. As protein: CASSWAGSNEKLFF.

The chain joins TRBV6-1 to TRBJ2-1; D perhaps matches TRBD2 (6 bases). V lost 6 bases and J lost 12, with 15 bases in between. This CDR3 comprises 12 residues. From germline, CDR1 is MNHNS and CDR2 SASEGT. DNA of the CDR3: TGTGCCAGCAGCCCACGACTAGTTAGGCAGTTCTTC. Protein sequence: CASSPRLVRQFF.

The chain recombines TRBV7-9 with TRBJ2-5; D call uncertain. This CDR3 has 12 amino acids. Trimming took 7 bases from V and 8 from J, leaving 14 bases between them. Per the germline V gene, CDR1 is SEHNR and CDR2 is FQNEAQ (reference sequence). Here the CDR3 reads CASKLRQGTQYF. In nucleotides, the CDR3 is TGTGCCAGCAAACTCCGTCAAGGTACCCAGTACTTC. The full variable domain, its missing parts supplied by reference TRBV7-9 and TRBJ2-5, is DTGVSQNPRHKITKRGQNVTFRCDPISEHNRLYWYRQTLGQGPEFLTYFQNEAQLEKSRLLSDRFSAERPKGSFSTLEIQRTEQGDSAMYLCASKLRQGTQYFGPGTRLLVL.

Comment on this clone: A clone one base away is much larger, so this may be a read error. The sample contains more than one DNA sequence encoding this CDR3. The gene calls are TRBV18 and TRBJ2-7, with unresolved D. V was shortened by 3 bases and J by 3 bases, with 3 bases between the two germline ends. The CDR3 has 11 amino acids. Germline V lookup: CDR1 KGHSH, CDR2 LQKENI. The CDR3 DNA sequence: TGTGCCAGCTCACCGGACTACGAGCAGTACTTC. This encodes CASSPDYEQYF.